The 7 T cell receptor beta chains given below trace back to one sample, sequenced in a study of beta chain features in type 1 diabetes. General observations from the study: Shorter TCRB CDR3s, moderately but significantly so, marked every one of the four CD4+ subsets in Type 1 diabetes patients.

No cognate antigen is known for these TCRs. All of the isolated RNA was reverse transcribed, so expressed TCRB transcripts were sequenced. Clones were sequenced by immunoSEQ multiplex PCR, and TCRdb holds only the in-frame ones, with some missing. The data show 630,000 or so clones, with around 15% seen just once and 0.04% held by the top ten. The sample comprised naive CD4+ T cells from blood. Receptors originate from a man aged 18 to 30 with type 1 diabetes.

This clone was recorded a few times. This chain connects TRBV2 to TRBJ2-5; no clear D. CDR3 length: 11 residues. Germline CDR1 SNHLY, CDR2 FYNNEI. Trimming pared 5 bases from V and 2 bases from J, leaving 3 bases between. As DNA, the CDR3 is TGTGCCAGCAGTAAGCAAGAGACCCAGTACTTC. It yields the protein CASSKQETQYF.

This clone was recorded a few times. The same CDR3 arises from other DNA sequences in this sample as well. The rearrangement uses TRBV30 and TRBJ1-1; D might be TRBD1 (5 bases). This CDR3 has 12 residues. CDR1 GTSNPN and CDR2 SVGIG come from the germline V gene (reference sequence). V lost 0 bases to trimming and J lost 8 bases, with 10 bases between them. In nucleotides, the CDR3 is TGTGCCTGGAGTGTAAGAGGGGACGAAGCTTTCTTT. It yields the protein CAWSVRGDEAFF. The full variable domain, rest sourced from reference TRBV30 and TRBJ1-1, is SQTIHQWPATLVQPVGSPLSLECTVEGTSNPNLYWYRQAAGRGLQLLFYSVGIGQISSEVPQNLSASRPQDRQFILSSKKLLLSDSGFYLCAWSVRGDEAFFGQGTRLTVV.

The chain employs TRBV9 and TRBJ2-7; TRBD2 might be the D (6 bases). This CDR3 has 17 amino acids. Germline lookup yields CDR1 SGDLS and CDR2 YYNGEE. V dropped 3 bases and J dropped 2 bases, with 21 bases sitting between them. The CDR3 sequence is CASSERDSTFQAYEQYF. CDR3 nucleotide sequence: TGTGCCAGCAGCGAACGGGACTCCACCTTTCAGGCCTACGAGCAGTACTTC.

This clone was observed a single time. The chain uses TRBV7-2 and TRBJ2-3; 7 nucleotides line up with TRBD1. V was pared by 1 base and J by 6 bases, with 10 bases of the junction left unmatched. The germline V gene has CDR1 SGHTA and CDR2 FQGNSA. The CDR3 runs 16 residues. CDR3 bases: TGTGCCAGCAGCTTAGTAGGGGACAGCTCTACGGATACGCAGTATTTT. Translation: CASSLVGDSSTDTQYF.

V and J are TRBV7-6 and TRBJ1-1; D uncertain. The CDR3 has 14 residues. Trimming removed 2 bases at V and 1 base at J, with 8 bases between. CDR1 is SGHVS and CDR2 is FNYEAQ in the germline V gene. CDR3 loop: CASSLRPTNTEAFF. The CDR3 nucleotides read TGTGCCAGCAGCTTACGACCAACGAACACTGAAGCTTTCTTT.

This clone was detected a few times. The J gene is TRBJ2-5, the V gene TRBV7-9, with a tentative D call TRBD1 (6 bases). Trimming took 3 bases from V and 1 from J, leaving 9 bases between them. CDR3 size: 14 residues. The germline CDR1 and CDR2 sequences are SEHNR and FQNEAQ (reference sequence). Here the CDR3 reads CASSFRQVQETQYF. The CDR3 DNA is TGTGCCAGCAGCTTTAGACAGGTCCAAGAGACCCAGTACTTC.

This clone was detected a few times. The chain links TRBV5-4 to TRBJ2-1, with D possibly TRBD2 on 5 matching bases. Germline CDR1 and CDR2: SGHNT and YYREEE (reference sequence). The CDR3 loop spans 16 amino acids. Trimming removed 0 bases from V and 4 bases from J, with 14 bases in between. This CDR3 reads CASSLGGGGLYNEQFF. The CDR3 bases are TGTGCCAGCAGCTTGGGAGGAGGCGGGCTGTACAATGAGCAGTTCTTC.